Shown below are 7 T cell receptor beta chains from a single sample sequenced in a study of OX40 agonist ivuxolimab in advanced cancers. Some clones are missing from TCRdb's copy, which holds only in-frame ones; the method was immunoSEQ multiplex PCR. The sample shows 36,000 or so clones, roughly nine tenths of them seen only once. This material consisted of CD4+ or CD8+ T cells sorted from blood, taken in a trial of the OX40 agonist ivuxolimab. Source of these receptors: an adult with an advanced solid tumor such as melanoma, head and neck, liver or kidney cancer.

The CDR3 reads CASSLLEAINEKLFF. The CDR3 DNA follows: TGTGCCAGCAGTTTACTGGAGGCGATTAATGAAAAACTGTTTTTT. The chain couples TRBV28 to TRBJ1-4; D remains unclear. With 2 bases removed from V and 4 bases from J, the gap between germline ends came to 11 bases. The CDR3 runs 15 residues. Germline loops: CDR1 MDHEN, CDR2 SYDVKM.

The chain employs TRBV2 and TRBJ2-1; TRBD2 matches 13 bases. J was trimmed by 3 bases and V by 9 bases; bases with no gene match: 2. Germline CDR1 reads SNHLY; CDR2 reads FYNNEI. This CDR3 contains 14 residues. In DNA, the CDR3 is TGTGCCAGTAGGACTAGCGGGGGCTACAATGAGCAGTTCTTC. It translates to CASRTSGGYNEQFF.

The chain combines TRBV7-2 with TRBJ1-2; D gene ambiguous. V shed 5 bases and J shed 8 bases, with 18 bases lying between them. The CDR3 is 14 amino acids. CDR1 and CDR2 from the germline V gene are SGHTA and FQGNSA. CDR3 amino acids: CASSPGSPGVGYTF. The DNA of the CDR3 is TGTGCCAGCAGCCCAGGAAGCCCCGGGGTGGGCTACACCTTC.

This chain connects TRBV28 to TRBJ2-7; D not resolved. The ends were cut back, 5 bases at V and 2 bases at J, with 13 bases in the middle. CDR1 and CDR2 (germline): MDHEN, SYDVKM. This CDR3 is 14 amino acids long. The CDR3 protein is CASSPQSLTYEQYF. For the CDR3, the DNA is TGTGCCAGCAGTCCCCAGAGCCTTACCTACGAGCAGTACTTC.

In its sample, this clone was seen a few times. This sequence joins TRBV6-1 and TRBJ2-7; 9 bases line up with TRBD2. Germline CDR1 is MNHNS and CDR2 is SASEGT. V gave up 8 bases and J gave up 4 bases; unmatched junction bases: 3. The CDR3 has 12 amino acids. CDR3 region: CASLRGGYEQYF. CDR3 nucleotide sequence: TGTGCCAGCCTGCGGGGGGGGTACGAGCAGTACTTC.

This rearrangement joins TRBV7-2 to TRBJ1-1; D gene unclear. The V gene lost 2 bases and the J gene lost 1 base, with 5 bases spanning the gap. CDR3 size: 13 residues. The germline gives CDR1 SGHTA, CDR2 FQGNSA. The DNA of the CDR3 is TGTGCCAGCAGCTTAATGGGGAACACTGAAGCTTTCTTT. It encodes CASSLMGNTEAFF.

The chain uses TRBV19 and TRBJ2-4; no reliable D call. V lost 5 bases and J lost 2, with 19 bases in between. Per the germline V gene, CDR1 is LNHDA and CDR2 is SQIVND (reference sequence). The CDR3 length is 17 residues. CDR3 nucleotides: TGTGCCAGTAGTCCCGGGCCCTACTTGGGAACCAAAAACATTCAGTACTTC. It yields the protein CASSPGPYLGTKNIQYF.